One sample yielded the 5 T cell receptor beta chains listed below, sequenced in a study of cytomegalovirus exposure and HLA in healthy donors. PCR used 60 Vbeta primers and 13 Jbeta primers. The protocol was immunoSEQ multiplex PCR, while the TCRdb copy is restricted to in-frame clones and leaves out a portion. The sample includes under 150,000 clones, around four fifths seen only once; the top ten take 1.5%. The sequencing sample was made of PBMCs. These TCRs come from a middle-aged man in good health and CMV-seronegative.

The chain uses TRBV19 and TRBJ1-1; 7 bases line up with TRBD1. Trimming cost V 0 bases and J 5 bases; bases outside gene matches: 9. This CDR3 spans 16 amino acids. Germline values: CDR1 LNHDA, CDR2 SQIVND (reference sequence). CDR3 amino acids: CASSIDHRGRRTEAFF. Written as DNA, the CDR3 is TGTGCCAGTAGTATAGACCACAGGGGCCGGAGGACTGAAGCTTTCTTT.

The J gene is TRBJ1-6, the V gene TRBV7-9; D possibly corresponds to TRBD1 (6 bases). This CDR3 spans 11 amino acids. V dropped 6 bases and J dropped 13 bases, with 10 bases sitting between them. CDR1 and CDR2 (germline): SEHNR, FQNEAQ (reference sequence). CDR3 sequence: CASSSGQPLHF. The CDR3 nucleotides read TGTGCCAGCAGTTCCGGACAGCCCCTCCACTTT.

The J gene is TRBJ2-7, the V gene TRBV4-3, with D uncertain. CDR1 and CDR2 from the germline V gene are LGHNA and YSLEER. The CDR3 is made up of 13 amino acids. V was trimmed by 1 base and J by 6 bases, leaving 10 bases between them. CDR3 nucleotide sequence: TGCGCCAGCAGCCAAGGACCGGCGGCCGAGCAGTACTTC. Translating gives CASSQGPAAEQYF.

J is TRBJ1-4 and V is TRBV28; D might be TRBD1 (6 bases). CDR3 length: 14 amino acids. V dropped 2 bases and J dropped 6 bases, with 10 bases sitting between them. Per the germline V gene, CDR1 is MDHEN and CDR2 is SYDVKM. The CDR3 reads CASSLGQGYEKLFF. As DNA, the CDR3 is TGTGCCAGCAGTTTAGGGCAGGGGTATGAAAAACTGTTTTTT.

V and J are TRBV19 and TRBJ1-1; D is undetermined. Germline CDR1 is LNHDA and CDR2 is SQIVND (reference sequence). This CDR3 is built from 13 residues. Trimming cost V 2 bases and J 1 base, with 5 bases left between them. The CDR3 is CASSIRENTEAFF. Here the CDR3 DNA reads TGTGCCAGTAGTATACGGGAGAACACTGAAGCTTTCTTT.